This T cell receptor (beta chain) is from a study of blood T cell dynamics during melanoma immunotherapy. Study findings and constraints: Disease-control patients' PBMC repertoires became either more clonal or more diverse at W3.

Time point here: pre-treatment baseline. Worth noting for this clone: The antigen remains unidentified.

Every bulk PBMC sample received the same 350 ng of DNA. Produced via immunoSEQ multiplex PCR; TCRdb's table is partial and in-frame only. The table shows more than 5,000 clones, with roughly 85% occurring only once. This receptor was identified in a human donor with melanoma. Sample: blood, taken from a patient treated with checkpoint blockade.

CDR3 in DNA: TGTGCCAGTAGTCTCCCGCTCGGGCGTCGGGCAACTAATGAAAAACTGTTTTTT. It is translated as CASSLPLGRRATNEKLFF. This rearrangement joins TRBV19 to TRBJ1-4; D not resolved. The CDR3 extends over 18 amino acids. V lost 5 bases, J lost 0 bases, and 19 bases lay in between. CDR1 and CDR2 from the germline V gene are LNHDA and SQIVND (reference sequence). The variable domain in full, completed from reference TRBV19 and TRBJ1-4, reads DGGITQSPKYLFRKEGQNVTLSCEQNLNHDAMYWYRQDPGQGLRLIYYSQIVNDFQKGDIAEGYSVSREKKESFPLTVTSAQKNPTAFYLCASSLPLGRRATNEKLFFGSGTQLSVL.